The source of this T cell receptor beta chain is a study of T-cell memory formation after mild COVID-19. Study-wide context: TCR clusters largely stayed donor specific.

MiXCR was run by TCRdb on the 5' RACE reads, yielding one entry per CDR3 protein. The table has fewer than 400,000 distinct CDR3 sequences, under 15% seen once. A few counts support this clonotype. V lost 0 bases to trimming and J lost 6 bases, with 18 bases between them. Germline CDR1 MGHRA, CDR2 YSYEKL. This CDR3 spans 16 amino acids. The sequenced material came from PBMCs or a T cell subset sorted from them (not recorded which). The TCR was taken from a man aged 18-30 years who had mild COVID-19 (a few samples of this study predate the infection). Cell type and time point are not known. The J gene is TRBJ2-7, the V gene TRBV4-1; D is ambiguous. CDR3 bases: TGCGCCAGCAGCCAAGATGGCAGGATTTCTTTTAGCGAGCAGTACTTC. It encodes CASSQDGRISFSEQYF.